This T cell receptor (beta chain) was sequenced during a study of HIV-infected children after antiretroviral therapy interruption. Study context: Samples from the continuous-treatment group were taken at weeks 0, 48 and 150. Points from the study as a whole: By the end of treatment interruption, naive CD4+ clonality (Gini) increased.

Unique molecular identifiers were included in an RNA-based 3' RACE TCR library. Using its own MiXCR run on the 3' RACE reads, TCRdb lists one record per CDR3 protein. The sample carries about 40,000 distinct CDR3 sequences, about 6% recorded once. As for treatment: PENTA 11 planned treatment interruption arm or continuous ART arm. Cryopreserved PBMC samples required at least 5 million viable cells. Naive CD4+ CD45RA+ CD45RO- T cells were FACS-sorted from thawed PBMCs. This clonotype was counted at least ten times. Antigen: not known. Trimming took 0 bases from V and 13 from J, leaving 15 bases between them. The CDR3 is made up of 12 amino acids. Germline lookup yields CDR1 DFQATT and CDR2 SNEGSKA (reference sequence).

Sequenced material: CD45RA+ CD4+ T cells from PBMCs, pooled from several time points, taken from a donor given antiretroviral therapy, either interrupted or continuous. Subset given: naive CD4+ CD45RA+ CD45RO- T cells. The sequence was obtained from a pool of human donors with HIV. The chain is built from TRBV20-1 and TRBJ2-5; no definite D call. CDR3 DNA: TGCAGTGCTAGAGATCTAGGGCCGACGAGGTACTTC. It is translated as CSARDLGPTRYF.